This T cell receptor (beta chain) came from a study of cytomegalovirus exposure and HLA in healthy donors (dated by TCRdb to about 2017). A note on the overall study: In an earlier analysis of about 560 of the donors, 276 Gb of sequence data and some 120 million unique TCR beta sequences from approximately 180 million T cells were reported. An early release covering more than 500 HLA-typed donors comprised around 300 gigabases of sequencing data and about 90 million unique TCR sequences. Among the roughly 400 genotyped donors, approximately 76% belonged to the genetic ancestry cluster associated with self-reported Caucasian donors. The aim of the study was to test whether cataloging public T cell receptors could identify signatures of past pathogen exposure. Using immunosequencing, the study profiled T cell repertoires from about 650 subjects and related those repertoires to cytomegalovirus serostatus. Along with the approximately 700-subject first cohort, a separate validation cohort of over a hundred different subjects was used. The study combined high-throughput TCR immunosequencing, statistical association of individual TCRs with disease status, and machine learning to predict cytomegalovirus infection status. In a later analysis, previously published TCR beta repertoires from 550 to 750 donors were re-analyzed and high-resolution HLA genotyping was added so that TCR occurrence patterns could be studied. The later analysis used no new phenotypic data to find candidate immune exposures, relying instead on TCR beta sequences and their occurrence across donors. To decide whether each TCR beta V gene segment behaved as functional or pseudogenic, an earlier analysis of some 540 of the donors relied on high-throughput TCR beta sequencing. Donor age, sex, ethnicity and CMV serostatus were collected together with the repertoire data. Genome-wide SNP genotypes for about three fifths of the roughly 700 donors were used in a later genetic analysis, which treated that subset as a discovery cohort. All discovery cohort repertoires had been generated on a single sequencing platform. HLA typing included class I and class II loci at four-digit resolution. Typing coverage varied by locus: roughly 620-640 donors for A, B, C, DRB1 and DQB1; more than 500 for DQA1; more than 600 for DPA1; 450 to 480 for DPB1. Because of strong linkage in the cohort, roughly 5 DR-DQ haplotypes were treated as single units for association and clustering. Among under 450 genotyped donors of the cohort, an average of roughly 240,000 unique TCR beta nucleotide sequences were sequenced per donor, around a sixth of them non-productive. Overall study results and their limits: In a later genetic analysis, fewer N-insertions in productive TCRs were reported among donors in an Asian-associated ancestry cluster than the roughly 640-donor mean. A later analysis found that most CMV-associated TCR beta chains appeared HLA-restricted, with HLA associations seemingly driven largely by CMV exposure. According to the authors, the approach could potentially be generalized to other disease states and immunological phenotypes. While some public TCRs were present in many individuals, most TCR sequences turned up only very rarely across donors. In an earlier analysis of about 600 of the donors, most TCR beta V segments appeared in productive rearrangements about 90% or about 30% of the time, broadly matching IMGT annotations. The classifier was reported to diagnose cytomegalovirus status with high specificity and sensitivity in both the original and validation cohorts. A later analysis found that TCR association rates varied across HLA loci, with DRB1 alleles showing the most associated TCRs and HLA-C alleles the fewest. Strong co-occurrence of HLA alleles, especially DR and DQ, made assigning TCR associations to individual alleles difficult. The study gave a list of about 170 TCR beta chains associated with cytomegalovirus. Because HLA typing was missing for some donors at each locus, association tests included only the typed subset. V-gene and J-gene trimming of TCR beta chains was associated with a missense DCLRE1C variant in a later genetic analysis, and the association was replicated in an independent cohort. A further reported finding was that TCR beta sequences accurately predicted the HLA-A and HLA-B alleles for most subjects in the first cohort. Compared with equally common non-associated chains, HLA-associated TCR beta chains in a later analysis were more clonally expanded and had lower generation probabilities. Correlated functional status among segregating V segments might be attributable to linkage disequilibrium, but an unknown experimental factor could not be ruled out. A later analysis reported that several top co-occurrence clusters appeared linked to parvovirus B19, influenza, CMV and Epstein-Barr virus. Because the 87-base-pair reads could not distinguish some IMGT-functional V segments, including TRBV6-2 and TRBV6-3, those segments were excluded. In this cohort, only TCR beta chains were sequenced, and detectable features were limited by the absence of alpha or paired-chain data. Three of the identified cytomegalovirus-associated TCR beta chains were confirmed in vitro to be specific for cytomegalovirus antigens. The presence/absence analyses assumed that sequencing depth was roughly uniform across donors, and that assumption may not be true. The earlier analysis of fewer than 750 of the donors excluded seventeen rarely observed V segments, including chromosome 9 orphons, because counts were too low. The only immune exposure information available for the cohort was CMV serostatus. A group of highly shared sequence variants was considered likely to be a technical artifact of the sequencing pipeline. In a later analysis, about 16,000 TCR beta sequences were associated with specific HLA alleles at a false discovery rate of 0.05.

The germline V gene (reference sequence) supplies CDR1 GTSNPN and CDR2 SVGIG. Relative to germline, V is 3 bases shorter and J is 2 bases shorter, with 11 bases between their ends. CDR3 length: 14 amino acids, cysteine to phenylalanine. This entry keeps only the CDR3 DNA: 42 bases, framed from base 1. Library preparation employed the immunoSEQ multiplex PCR assay. A mixture of 60 forward primers for TCR Vbeta segments and 13 reverse primers for TCR Jbeta segments was used in the multiplex PCR. A multiplex PCR assay on genomic DNA amplified the CDR3 region of rearranged TCR beta genes. The amplified TCR beta libraries were sequenced on the Illumina HiSeq System as 87-base-pair reads. Regarding the original processing steps: A later analysis counted tens of millions of unique TCR beta chains across the 640 or so repertoires, and some 11 million of these chains were shared by at least two donors. To remove PCR and sequencing errors, raw reads were error-corrected and collapsed into unique sequences using a nearest-neighbor algorithm that merged closely related sequences. V, D and J gene segments were assigned by aligning CDR3 sequences to IMGT reference sequences. For a sequence to be retained, a match of at least six nucleotides to both a V gene segment and a J gene segment was required. A rearrangement counted as productive if the CDR3 had no stop codons and remained in frame with V and J, and every other rearrangement counted as non-productive. CDR3 was defined according to IMGT convention as the region running from the second conserved V-encoded cysteine to the conserved J-encoded phenylalanine. In an earlier analysis of 587 of the donors, sequences lacking an unambiguous match to a single V gene segment were excluded. An earlier analysis of several hundred of the donors called V segments functional above 56.7% productive rearrangements and segregating when the between-donor standard deviation exceeded 5%. A statistical classification framework was developed to diagnose cytomegalovirus status using the catalog of TCR beta chain sequences. V and J gene assignment, in a later analysis, came from comparing TCR nucleotide sequences with IMGT/GENE-DB human TR gene sequences. A later analysis assigned CDR3 sequences and most-parsimonious VDJ recombination scenarios with the TCRdist pipeline. In a later analysis, every TCR beta chain was defined by the combination of its CDR3 amino acid sequence and its V-gene family, and reads without a unique V-gene family were dropped. To address suspected cross-contamination and a sequencing artifact, a later analysis removed around 600 highly shared, low-generation-probability nucleotide sequences. A later analysis calculated a clonal expansion index for each public chain from normalized within-repertoire ranks of inferred template counts. A later analysis computed generation probabilities with a VDJ recombination model fitted to out-of-frame rearrangements, and checked the results against IGoR. Hypergeometric tests were used in a later analysis to score TCR-TCR, TCR-HLA and TCR-CMV co-occurrence, with a repertoire-size bias correction applied to the TCR pairs. To estimate false discovery rates, a later analysis permuted the HLA or CMV assignments 20 times. In a later analysis, co-occurring TCRs were grouped using DBSCAN, with TCRdist sequence similarity added in when clustering inside HLA-allele-positive subsets. Co-occurrence clustering excluded repertoires with fewer than 30,000 or more than 120,000 public chains, plus five with anomalous nucleotide sharing. The clones in this table, taken by TCRdb from immuneACCESS, are in-frame only. Not every clone is retained; where verified, under half of the shortfall comes from an unresolved V gene, and the cause of the rest is unknown. Clonal size and the V and J genes are those of that table, whereas D and trimming came from the DNA. The sample data list 95,000 to 150,000 clones, and around 78% of these were observed just once. 1.9% of the sample goes to the ten largest clones.

In total, around 600 healthy bone marrow donors made up the cohort. At the time of sampling, all cohort members were nominally healthy, though unrecorded immune exposures were likely present. The donor was CMV seronegative and was included in the group of about 350 seronegative cohort members. Every donor gave a peripheral blood sample, and the peripheral blood mononuclear cells from that sample were used for TCR beta sequencing. The Qiagen DNeasy Blood Extraction Kit was used to extract genomic DNA from the blood cell samples. This clone was recorded once. What antigen it recognizes has not been identified. It has no much larger one-base neighbor in the sample; base qualities were not kept.

The V gene is TRBV30 and the J gene is TRBJ1-3, with TRBD1 tentatively as D gene (6 bases match). Input material: PBMCs. The receptor was isolated from a man in his fifties in good health and CMV-seronegative. The CDR3 protein is CAWSHPGAGNTIYF. The sequence in DNA is TGTGCCTGGAGCCACCCAGGGGCTGGAAACACCATATATTTT.